The rows below give T cell receptor beta chains drawn from one sample of a study of blood T cell repertoires in COVID-19. The table came from immunoSEQ multiplex PCR; TCRdb's copy has only in-frame clones and leaves some out. The data hold hundreds of thousands of clones, with 70% to 90% observed a single time. The sequenced sample was peripheral blood. The receptor set was obtained from a man aged 40-49 years with acute or convalescent COVID-19. The CDR3 runs from the conserved cysteine through the conserved F or W. A D gene is named only where the DNA matches it firmly. The listing skips clone size in some rows; elsewhere it reads once, few, many or a size class.

D gene: -; J gene: TRBJ1-4; clone size: many; V gene: TRBV6-5; CDR3 protein: CASRIGQGNEKLFF; CDR3 DNA: TGTGCCAGCCGAATAGGGCAGGGTAATGAAAAACTGTTTTTT
D gene: -; J gene: TRBJ1-5; clone size: -; V gene: TRBV3-1/TRBV3-2; CDR3 protein: CASSPDGQGPQHF; CDR3 DNA: TGTGCCAGCAGTCCCGACGGCCAGGGGCCCCAGCATTTT
D gene: TRBD1; J gene: TRBJ1-6; clone size: -; V gene: TRBV6-1; CDR3 protein: CASRGQGMRDSPLHF; CDR3 DNA: TGTGCCAGCAGAGGACAGGGGATGAGGGATTCACCCCTCCACTTT
D gene: -; J gene: TRBJ2-3; clone size: -; V gene: TRBV14; CDR3 protein: CASSQYLPGGTDTQYF; CDR3 DNA: TGTGCCAGCAGCCAATACTTACCGGGGGGCACAGATACGCAGTATTTT
D gene: -; J gene: TRBJ1-5; clone size: -; V gene: TRBV28; CDR3 protein: CASSFTGNRQPQHF; CDR3 DNA: TGTGCCAGCAGTTTTACAGGGAACCGTCAGCCCCAGCATTTT
D gene: -; J gene: TRBJ2-3; clone size: -; V gene: TRBV2; CDR3 protein: CASSFGDTQYF; CDR3 DNA: TGTGCCAGCAGTTTCGGAGATACGCAGTATTTT
D gene: -; J gene: TRBJ1-6; clone size: -; V gene: TRBV27; CDR3 protein: CASSLGRYNSPLHF; CDR3 DNA: TGTGCCAGCAGTCTGGGCAGGTATAATTCACCCCTCCACTTT
D gene: TRBD2; J gene: TRBJ2-3; clone size: -; V gene: TRBV19; CDR3 protein: CASSPGLAGGLNTQYF; CDR3 DNA: TGTGCCAGTAGTCCGGGACTAGCGGGGGGCCTGAATACGCAGTATTTT
D gene: TRBD1; J gene: TRBJ1-3; clone size: -; V gene: TRBV5-1; CDR3 protein: CASSLLTTTGWSSGNTIYF; CDR3 DNA: TGCGCCAGCAGCCTACTAACTACGACAGGGTGGAGCTCTGGAAACACCATATATTTT
D gene: -; J gene: TRBJ2-3; clone size: -; V gene: TRBV5-1; CDR3 protein: CASSLKGGSTDTQYF; CDR3 DNA: TGCGCCAGCAGCTTGAAGGGGGGGAGCACAGATACGCAGTATTTT
D gene: -; J gene: TRBJ1-3; clone size: -; V gene: TRBV2; CDR3 protein: CASSEGPPNTIYF; CDR3 DNA: TGTGCCAGCAGTGAGGGGCCTCCGAACACCATATATTTT
D gene: TRBD2; J gene: TRBJ2-7; clone size: -; V gene: TRBV27; CDR3 protein: CASRFGTSGRAVYEQYF; CDR3 DNA: TGTGCCAGCAGATTTGGGACTAGCGGGAGGGCCGTATACGAGCAGTACTTC
D gene: -; J gene: TRBJ2-2; clone size: -; V gene: TRBV9; CDR3 protein: CASSTSNRETGELFF; CDR3 DNA: TGTGCCAGCAGCACATCAAACAGGGAAACCGGGGAGCTGTTTTTT
D gene: TRBD1; J gene: TRBJ1-2; clone size: -; V gene: TRBV28; CDR3 protein: CASSAGGGKGYGYTF; CDR3 DNA: TGTGCCAGCAGCGCAGGGGGCGGTAAAGGATATGGCTACACCTTC
D gene: -; J gene: TRBJ1-1; clone size: -; V gene: TRBV7-2; CDR3 protein: CASSPGQTTTEAFF; CDR3 DNA: TGTGCCAGCAGCCCTGGACAGACCACCACTGAAGCTTTCTTT
D gene: -; J gene: TRBJ1-2; clone size: few; V gene: TRBV3-1/TRBV3-2; CDR3 protein: CASSQASRDYTF; CDR3 DNA: TGTGCCAGCAGCCAAGCTTCTCGCGACTACACCTTC
D gene: TRBD1; J gene: TRBJ2-5; clone size: -; V gene: TRBV30; CDR3 protein: CAWSRGQGGMETQYF; CDR3 DNA: TGTGCCTGGAGTAGGGGACAGGGGGGGATGGAGACCCAGTACTTC